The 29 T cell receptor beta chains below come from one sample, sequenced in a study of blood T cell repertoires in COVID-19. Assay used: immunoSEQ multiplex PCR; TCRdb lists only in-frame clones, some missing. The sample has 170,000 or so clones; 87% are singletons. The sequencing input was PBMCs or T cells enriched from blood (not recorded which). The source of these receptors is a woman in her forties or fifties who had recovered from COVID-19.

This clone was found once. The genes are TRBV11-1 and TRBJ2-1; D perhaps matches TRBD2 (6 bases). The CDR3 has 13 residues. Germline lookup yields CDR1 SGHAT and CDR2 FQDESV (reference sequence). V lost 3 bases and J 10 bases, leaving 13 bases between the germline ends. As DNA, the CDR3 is TGTGCCAGCAGCTTTCGGTCGAGCGGGGAGCAGTTCTTC. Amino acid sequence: CASSFRSSGEQFF. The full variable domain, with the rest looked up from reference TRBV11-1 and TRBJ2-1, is EAEVAQSPRYKITEKSQAVAFWCDPISGHATLYWYRQILGQGPELLVQFQDESVVDDSQLPKDRFSAERLKGVDSTLKIQPAELGDSAMYLCASSFRSSGEQFFGPGTRLTVL.

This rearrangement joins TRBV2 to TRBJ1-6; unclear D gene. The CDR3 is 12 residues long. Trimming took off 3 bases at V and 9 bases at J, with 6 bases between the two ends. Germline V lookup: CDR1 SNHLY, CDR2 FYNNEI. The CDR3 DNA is TGTGCCAGCAGTGACGAGGTTTCACCCCTCCACTTT. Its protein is CASSDEVSPLHF.

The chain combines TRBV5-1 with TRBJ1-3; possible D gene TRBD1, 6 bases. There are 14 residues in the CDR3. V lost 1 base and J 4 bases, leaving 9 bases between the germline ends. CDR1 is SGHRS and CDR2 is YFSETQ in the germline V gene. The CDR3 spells CASSLKGGGNTIYF. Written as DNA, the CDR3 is TGCGCCAGCAGCTTGAAAGGGGGAGGAAACACCATATATTTT. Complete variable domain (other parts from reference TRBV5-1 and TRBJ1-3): KAGVTQTPRYLIKTRGQQVTLSCSPISGHRSVSWYQQTPGQGLQFLFEYFSETQRNKGNFPGRFSGRQFSNSRSEMNVSTLELGDSALYLCASSLKGGGNTIYFGEGSWLTVV.

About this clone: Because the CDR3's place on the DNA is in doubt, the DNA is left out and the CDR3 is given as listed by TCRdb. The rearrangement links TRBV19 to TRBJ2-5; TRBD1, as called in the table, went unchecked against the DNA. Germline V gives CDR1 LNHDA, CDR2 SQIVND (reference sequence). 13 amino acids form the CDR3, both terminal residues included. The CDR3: CATSVPTQETQYF.

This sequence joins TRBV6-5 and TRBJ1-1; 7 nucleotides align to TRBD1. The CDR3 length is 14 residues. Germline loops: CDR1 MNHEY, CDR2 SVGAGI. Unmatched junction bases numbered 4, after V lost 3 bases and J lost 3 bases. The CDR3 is CASSYDRVDTEAFF. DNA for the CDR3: TGTGCCAGCAGTTATGACAGGGTTGACACTGAAGCTTTCTTT.

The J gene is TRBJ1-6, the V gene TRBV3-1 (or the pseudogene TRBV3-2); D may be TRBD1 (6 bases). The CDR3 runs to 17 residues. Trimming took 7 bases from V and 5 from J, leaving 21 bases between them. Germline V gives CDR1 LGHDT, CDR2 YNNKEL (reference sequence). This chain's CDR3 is CASNLRGKGGDNSPLHF. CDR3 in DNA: TGTGCCAGCAACCTCCGGGGAAAGGGGGGGGATAATTCACCCCTCCACTTT.

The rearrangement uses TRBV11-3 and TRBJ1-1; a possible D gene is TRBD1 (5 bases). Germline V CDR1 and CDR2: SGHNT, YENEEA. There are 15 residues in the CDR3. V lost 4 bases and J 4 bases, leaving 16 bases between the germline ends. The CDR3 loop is CASSSSWGVGTEAFF. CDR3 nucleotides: TGTGCCAGCAGCTCCTCCTGGGGGGTGGGCACTGAAGCTTTCTTT.

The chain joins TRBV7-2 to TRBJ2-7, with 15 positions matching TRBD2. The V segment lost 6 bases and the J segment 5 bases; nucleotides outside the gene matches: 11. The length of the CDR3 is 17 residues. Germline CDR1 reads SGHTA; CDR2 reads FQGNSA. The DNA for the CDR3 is TGTGCCAGCAGTTCAGGGGTGGGACTAGCGGGAGGCCACGAGCAGTACTTC. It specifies CASSSGVGLAGGHEQYF.

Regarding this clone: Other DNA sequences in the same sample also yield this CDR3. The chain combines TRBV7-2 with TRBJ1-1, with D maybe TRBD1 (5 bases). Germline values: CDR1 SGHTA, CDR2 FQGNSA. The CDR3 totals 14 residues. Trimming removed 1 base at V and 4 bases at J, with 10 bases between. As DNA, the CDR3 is TGTGCCAGCAGCTTAGGCGGGGCAGGCACTGAAGCTTTCTTT. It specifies CASSLGGAGTEAFF.

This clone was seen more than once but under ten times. DNA for the CDR3: TGTGCCAGCAGTGAATGGCAGGGGGCGGCTAGCGGGGCTGATAATGAGCAGTTCTTC. This gives the protein CASSEWQGAASGADNEQFF. V and J are TRBV6-1 and TRBJ2-1; D may be TRBD2 (9 bases). Trimming stripped 2 bases from V and 7 bases from J, with 27 bases between. The CDR3 runs 19 residues. Germline V CDR1 and CDR2: MNHNS, SASEGT.

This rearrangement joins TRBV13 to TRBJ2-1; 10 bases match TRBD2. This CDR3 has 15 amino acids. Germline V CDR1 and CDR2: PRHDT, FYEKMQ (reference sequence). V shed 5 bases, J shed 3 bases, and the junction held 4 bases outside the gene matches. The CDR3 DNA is TGTGCCAGCAGCCTTCGGACTAGCGGCTACAATGAGCAGTTCTTC. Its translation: CASSLRTSGYNEQFF.

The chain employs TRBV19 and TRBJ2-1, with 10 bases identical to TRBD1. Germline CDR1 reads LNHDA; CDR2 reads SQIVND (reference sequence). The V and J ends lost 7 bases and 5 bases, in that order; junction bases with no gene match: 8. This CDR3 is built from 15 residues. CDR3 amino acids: CASTRDRGGDNEQFF. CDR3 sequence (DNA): TGTGCCAGTACCCGGGACAGGGGAGGAGACAATGAGCAGTTCTTC.

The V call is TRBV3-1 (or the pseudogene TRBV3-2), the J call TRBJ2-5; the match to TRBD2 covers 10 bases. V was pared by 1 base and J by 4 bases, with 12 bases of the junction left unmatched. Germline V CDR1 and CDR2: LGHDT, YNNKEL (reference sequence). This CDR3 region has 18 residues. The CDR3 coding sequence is TGTGCCAGCAGCCAAGGCCAATCTAGCGGGAGCATTGGAGAGACCCAGTACTTC. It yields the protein CASSQGQSSGSIGETQYF.

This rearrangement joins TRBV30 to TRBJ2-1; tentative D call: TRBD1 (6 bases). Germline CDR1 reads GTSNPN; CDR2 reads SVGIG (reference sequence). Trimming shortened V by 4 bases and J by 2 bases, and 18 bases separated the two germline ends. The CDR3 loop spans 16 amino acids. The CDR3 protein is CAWKPIPGHTYNEQFF. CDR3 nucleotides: TGTGCCTGGAAACCAATACCGGGACACACCTACAATGAGCAGTTCTTC. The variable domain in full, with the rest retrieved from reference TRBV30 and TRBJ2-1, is SQTIHQWPATLVQPVGSPLSLECTVEGTSNPNLYWYRQAAGRGLQLLFYSVGIGQISSEVPQNLSASRPQDRQFILSSKKLLLSDSGFYLCAWKPIPGHTYNEQFFGPGTRLTVL.

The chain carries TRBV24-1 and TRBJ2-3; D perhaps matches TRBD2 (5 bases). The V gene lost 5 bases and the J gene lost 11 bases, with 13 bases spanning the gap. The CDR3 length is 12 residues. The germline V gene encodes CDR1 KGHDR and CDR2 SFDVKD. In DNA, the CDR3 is TGTGCCACCAGTGGGGGTGCCGGAGGGCAGTATTTT. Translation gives CATSGGAGGQYF.

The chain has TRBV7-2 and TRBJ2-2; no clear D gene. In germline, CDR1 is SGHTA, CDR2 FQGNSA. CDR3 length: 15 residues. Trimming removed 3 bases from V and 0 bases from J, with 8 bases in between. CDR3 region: CASSFVRSNTGELFF. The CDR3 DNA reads TGTGCCAGCAGCTTCGTGAGGTCGAACACCGGGGAGCTGTTTTTT.

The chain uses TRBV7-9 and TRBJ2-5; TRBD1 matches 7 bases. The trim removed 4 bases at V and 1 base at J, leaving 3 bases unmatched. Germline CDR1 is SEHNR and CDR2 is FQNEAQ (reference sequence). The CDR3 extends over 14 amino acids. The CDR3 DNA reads TGTGCCAGCAGCTCTCGGACAGGCCAAGAGACCCAGTACTTC. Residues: CASSSRTGQETQYF.

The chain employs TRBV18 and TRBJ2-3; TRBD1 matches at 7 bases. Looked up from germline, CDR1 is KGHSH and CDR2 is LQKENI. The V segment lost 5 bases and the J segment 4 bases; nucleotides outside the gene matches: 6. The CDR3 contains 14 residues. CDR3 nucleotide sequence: TGTGCCAGCTCATCAAACAGGGGTGCAGATACGCAGTATTTT. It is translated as CASSSNRGADTQYF.

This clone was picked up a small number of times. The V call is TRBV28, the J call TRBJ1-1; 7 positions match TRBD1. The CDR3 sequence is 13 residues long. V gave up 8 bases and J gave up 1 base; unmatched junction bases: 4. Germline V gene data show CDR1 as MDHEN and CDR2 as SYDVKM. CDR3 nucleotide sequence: TGTGCCAGCTGGCGACAGGGGAACACTGAAGCTTTCTTT. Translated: CASWRQGNTEAFF.

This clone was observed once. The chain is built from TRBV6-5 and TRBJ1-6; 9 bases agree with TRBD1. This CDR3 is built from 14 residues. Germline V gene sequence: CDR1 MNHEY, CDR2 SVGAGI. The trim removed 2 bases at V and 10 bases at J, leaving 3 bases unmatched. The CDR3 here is CASSYAGQGSPLHF. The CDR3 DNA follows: TGTGCCAGCAGTTACGCAGGACAGGGGTCACCCCTCCACTTT.

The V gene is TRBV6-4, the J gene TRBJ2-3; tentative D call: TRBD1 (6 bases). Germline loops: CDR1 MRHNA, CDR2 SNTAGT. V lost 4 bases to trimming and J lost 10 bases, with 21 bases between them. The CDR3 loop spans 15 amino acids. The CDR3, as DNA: TGTGCCAGCAGTGCCCAAATGGATGGGGGCAGTGCGCAGTATTTT. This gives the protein CASSAQMDGGSAQYF.

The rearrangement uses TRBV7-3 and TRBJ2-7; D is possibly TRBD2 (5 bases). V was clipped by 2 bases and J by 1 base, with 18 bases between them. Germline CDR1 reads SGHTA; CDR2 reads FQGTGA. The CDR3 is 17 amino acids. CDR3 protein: CASSLFFISGVSYEQYF. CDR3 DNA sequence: TGTGCCAGCAGCTTATTCTTTATCTCCGGGGTTTCCTACGAGCAGTACTTC.

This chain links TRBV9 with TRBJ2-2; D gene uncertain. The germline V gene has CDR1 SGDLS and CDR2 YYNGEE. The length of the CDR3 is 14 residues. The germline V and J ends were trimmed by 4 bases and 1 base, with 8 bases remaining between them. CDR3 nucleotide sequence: TGTGCCAGCAGCCCCTATCAGAACACCGGGGAGCTGTTTTTT. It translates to CASSPYQNTGELFF.

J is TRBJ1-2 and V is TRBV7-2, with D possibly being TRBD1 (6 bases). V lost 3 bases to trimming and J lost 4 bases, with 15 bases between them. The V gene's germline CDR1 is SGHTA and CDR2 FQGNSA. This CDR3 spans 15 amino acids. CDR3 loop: CASSFPGQTSYGYTF. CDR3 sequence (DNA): TGTGCCAGCAGCTTCCCCGGACAGACCTCCTATGGCTACACCTTC.

CDR3 nucleotide sequence: TGTGCCAGCAGCTTAGTACCTAGGAACGGGGAGCTGTTTTTT. It specifies CASSLVPRNGELFF. The rearrangement links TRBV7-9 to TRBJ2-2; the D is unclear. Trimming pared 1 base from V and 7 bases from J, leaving 10 bases between. Germline V gene sequence: CDR1 SEHNR, CDR2 FQNEAQ (reference sequence). The CDR3 is 14 residues long. The complete variable domain, with remaining parts taken from reference TRBV7-9 and TRBJ2-2, reads DTGVSQNPRHKITKRGQNVTFRCDPISEHNRLYWYRQTLGQGPEFLTYFQNEAQLEKSRLLSDRFSAERPKGSFSTLEIQRTEQGDSAMYLCASSLVPRNGELFFGEGSRLTVL.

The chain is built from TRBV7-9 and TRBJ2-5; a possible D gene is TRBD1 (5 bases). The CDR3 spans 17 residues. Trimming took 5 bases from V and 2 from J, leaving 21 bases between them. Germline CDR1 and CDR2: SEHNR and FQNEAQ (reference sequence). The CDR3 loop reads CASSPSQGRRLQETQYF. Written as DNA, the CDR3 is TGTGCCAGCAGCCCGAGTCAGGGCAGGCGCTTACAAGAGACCCAGTACTTC. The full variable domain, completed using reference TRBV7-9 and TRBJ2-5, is DTGVSQNPRHKITKRGQNVTFRCDPISEHNRLYWYRQTLGQGPEFLTYFQNEAQLEKSRLLSDRFSAERPKGSFSTLEIQRTEQGDSAMYLCASSPSQGRRLQETQYFGPGTRLLVL.

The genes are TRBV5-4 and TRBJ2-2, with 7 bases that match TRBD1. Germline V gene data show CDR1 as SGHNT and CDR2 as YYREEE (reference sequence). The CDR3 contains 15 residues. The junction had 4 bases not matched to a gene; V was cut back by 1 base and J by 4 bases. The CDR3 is CASSLPGGITGELFF. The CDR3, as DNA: TGTGCCAGCAGCTTGCCAGGGGGAATCACCGGGGAGCTGTTTTTT.

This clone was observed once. The CDR3 region is CASRELPGQGTYEQYF. In DNA, the CDR3 is TGTGCCAGCAGGGAACTCCCGGGACAGGGGACCTACGAGCAGTACTTC. This chain uses TRBV6-6 with TRBJ2-7, with 10 bases aligning to TRBD1. CDR1 is MNHNY and CDR2 is SVGAGI in the germline V gene (reference sequence). This CDR3 has 16 residues. Losses at the gene ends were 6 bases for V and 2 bases for J; bases not matched to a gene: 10.

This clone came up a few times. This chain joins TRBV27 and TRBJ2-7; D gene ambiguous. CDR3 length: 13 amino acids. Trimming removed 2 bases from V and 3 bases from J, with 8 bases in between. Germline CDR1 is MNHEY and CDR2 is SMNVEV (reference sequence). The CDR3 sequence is CASSLRAYYEQYF. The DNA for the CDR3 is TGTGCCAGCAGTTTACGAGCCTACTACGAGCAGTACTTC.